This T cell receptor (beta chain) was identified in a study of Ad26.COV2.S vaccination and SARS-CoV-2 variants. Whole-study context: As a participant in COV1001, the donor was in the Ad26.COV2.S trial arm. Regarding the study as a whole: Non-spike TCR breadth was similar in vaccine and placebo recipients.

Treatment indicated: about 20 received Ad26.COV2.S at low or high dose, single or two shots; about 5 received placebo; per-sample allocation not given. Specimen acquisition occurred on day 63 following the initial vaccine or placebo injection. As concerns this clone: Its antigen is not known.

TCRdb keeps only in-frame clones here, not all; method: immunoSEQ multiplex PCR. This table holds around 340,000 clones, 75% to 90% found once. The sequenced sample was peripheral blood, obtained in a trial of Ad26.COV2.S vaccine versus placebo. This sequence originates from a person aged 18-60 years who received the Ad26.COV2.S COVID-19 vaccine or a placebo.

CDR3 coding DNA: TGTGCCAGCAGTCCTACGGGACAGGGGGAGACCCAGTACTTC. Translation gives CASSPTGQGETQYF. V and J are TRBV6-5 and TRBJ2-5; 10 bases map to TRBD1. The CDR3 extends over 14 amino acids. Germline V gives CDR1 MNHEY, CDR2 SVGAGI. V trimming: 5 bases; J trimming: 5 bases; junction bases outside the gene matches: 5.